This TCR beta chain was recovered during a study of human T cells and chemical hapten exposure. TCRdb used MiXCR to reprocess the RACE reads, holding one entry per CDR3 protein. The sample yields some 90,000 distinct CDR3 sequences, approximately 10% seen once. This clonotype showed up just a few times. The CDR3 is made up of 14 amino acids. Trimming stripped 6 bases from V and 3 bases from J, with 14 bases between. The V gene's germline CDR1 is MGHDK and CDR2 SYGVNS. Specified time point: patch test 2, 6 weeks after DPC sensitization. Treatment meaning: therapeutic diphenylcyclopropenone sensitization with weekly scalp DPC.

The sequenced sample was whole blood, obtained in connection with sensitization to the hapten diphenylcyclopropenone (DPC). This TCR was sampled from a woman aged 40 to 50 with alopecia areata. Some clones in this sample may be carry-over from other donors' samples. The chain uses TRBV25-1 and TRBJ1-2, with D possibly being TRBD1 (5 bases). CDR3 amino acids: CASSLGTEYYGYTF. In nucleotides, the CDR3 is TGTGCCAGCAGCCTTGGGACGGAATACTATGGCTACACCTTC.